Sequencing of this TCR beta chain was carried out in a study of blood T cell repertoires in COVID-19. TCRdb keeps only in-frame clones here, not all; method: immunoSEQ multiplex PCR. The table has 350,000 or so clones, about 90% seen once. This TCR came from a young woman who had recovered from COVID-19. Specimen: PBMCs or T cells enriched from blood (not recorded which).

In DNA, the CDR3 is TGTGCCAGCAGGAGGACTAGCGGGGCCGATACGCAGTATTTT. Translation gives CASRRTSGADTQYF. The chain joins TRBV2 to TRBJ2-3; the match to TRBD2 covers 12 bases. V gave up 6 bases and J gave up 6 bases; unmatched junction bases: 4. The CDR3 extends over 14 amino acids. Germline V lookup: CDR1 SNHLY, CDR2 FYNNEI.